These 9 T cell receptor beta chains were all obtained from the same sample, sequenced in a study of beta chain features in type 1 diabetes. Study-wide points: Moderate but significant shortening of TCRB CDR3s was recorded in all four CD4+ subsets from Type 1 diabetes patients.

The isolated RNA, all of it, was reverse transcribed, so expressed TCRB transcripts were what got sequenced. TCRdb's copy holds only in-frame clones and misses some; the assay was immunoSEQ multiplex PCR. Here the sample spans hundreds of thousands of clones, roughly 12% being singletons. No antigens are known for them. What was sequenced was naive CD4+ T cells from blood. The receptor set was obtained from a man aged 18 to 35 with type 1 diabetes.

The gene calls are TRBV28 and TRBJ1-2, with 8 bases lining up with TRBD1. The V gene's germline CDR1 is MDHEN and CDR2 SYDVKM. The V gene end was trimmed by 6 bases and the J gene end by 2 bases; junction bases not matched to a gene: 14. This CDR3 has 17 amino acids. The CDR3 region has the DNA TGTGCCAGCAGGCCCCGATCCCCGGGACAGGTGAACTATGGCTACACCTTC. Protein product: CASRPRSPGQVNYGYTF.

This clone was detected only a few times. The V call is TRBV9, the J call TRBJ2-2, with D uncertain. This CDR3 has 15 residues. CDR1 and CDR2 from the germline V gene are SGDLS and YYNGEE. The V gene lost 0 bases and the J gene lost 5 bases, with 11 bases spanning the gap. The CDR3 loop is CASSVVSSFTGELFF. DNA for the CDR3: TGTGCCAGCAGCGTAGTAAGCTCCTTTACCGGGGAGCTGTTTTTT.

The chain joins TRBV11-3 to TRBJ2-1; 11 nucleotides match TRBD1. Germline CDR1 SGHNT, CDR2 YENEEA. V gave up 4 bases and J gave up 8 bases; unmatched junction bases: 13. CDR3 length equals 17 residues. The DNA for the CDR3 is TGTGCCAGCAGCTCTACGTTAGGGACAGGGGGACTCGATGAGCAGTTCTTC. Its protein is CASSSTLGTGGLDEQFF.

The chain couples TRBV28 to TRBJ1-5, with D perhaps matching TRBD1 (6 bases). Germline V gene sequence: CDR1 MDHEN, CDR2 SYDVKM. The CDR3 length is 13 residues. V lost 8 bases and J 3 bases, leaving 11 bases between the germline ends. The CDR3 coding sequence is TGTGCCAGCGGGGGGGCGGTCAATCAGCCCCAGCATTTT. Protein: CASGGAVNQPQHF.

The chain couples TRBV10-3 to TRBJ1-1; D unresolved. Between the trimmed V and J ends, which lost 4 bases and 3 bases, there was a span of 12 bases. The CDR3 is 14 amino acids. Germline CDR1 ENHRY, CDR2 SYGVKD. The CDR3, as DNA: TGTGCCATCAGTGGGACCCGAACGGACACTGAAGCTTTCTTT. Its protein is CAISGTRTDTEAFF.

This clone appeared a few times. The rearrangement joins TRBV29-1 to TRBJ2-1; 11 nucleotides agree with TRBD2. The trim removed 7 bases at V and 15 bases at J, leaving 14 bases unmatched. CDR1 and CDR2 from the germline V gene are SQVTM and ANQGSEA. This CDR3 spans 13 amino acids. DNA for the CDR3: TGCAGCGCCTCACTAGCGGGGGTCGCCGGCTGGTTCTTC. Its protein is CSASLAGVAGWFF.

The J gene is TRBJ1-5, the V gene TRBV7-9; D is perhaps TRBD1 (6 bases). The germline V gene has CDR1 SEHNR and CDR2 FQNEAQ (reference sequence). This CDR3 is built from 13 residues. The germline V and J ends were trimmed by 6 bases and 9 bases, with 15 bases remaining between them. The CDR3 sequence is CASRRGQPWPQHF. The DNA of the CDR3 is TGTGCCAGCAGACGTGGACAGCCTTGGCCCCAGCATTTT.

This chain connects TRBV6-1 to TRBJ2-1, with 7 positions matching TRBD1. CDR3 length: 13 amino acids. V gave up 7 bases and J gave up 4 bases; unmatched junction bases: 4. Germline assignment: CDR1 MNHNS and CDR2 SASEGT. The CDR3 region is CASNRQGYNEQFF. The CDR3 region has the DNA TGTGCCAGCAATCGACAGGGATACAATGAGCAGTTCTTC.

This clone was observed a handful of times. The chain recombines TRBV5-4 with TRBJ2-3, with 14 bases identical to TRBD2. The trim removed 3 bases at V and 0 bases at J, leaving 0 bases unmatched. CDR3 length: 16 residues. Per germline, CDR1 SGHNT and CDR2 YYREEE (reference sequence). The DNA of the CDR3 is TGTGCCAGCAGCTGGACTAGCGGGGGGAGCACAGATACGCAGTATTTT. It encodes CASSWTSGGSTDTQYF.